These 14 T cell receptor beta chains came from one sample sequenced in a study of blood T cell repertoires in COVID-19. TCRdb's copy holds only in-frame clones and misses some; the assay was immunoSEQ multiplex PCR. The sample holds 390,000 or so clones; around 87% are singletons and the top ten take about 9.4%. Material: peripheral blood. All receptors come from a woman in her 30s with COVID-19, enrolled during active disease.

The chain joins TRBV6-4 to TRBJ2-1, with 8 bases lining up with TRBD1. The germline V gene has CDR1 MRHNA and CDR2 SNTAGT. The CDR3 is 14 residues long. The junction had 6 bases not matched to a gene; V was cut back by 5 bases and J by 6 bases. CDR3 residues: CASSFGTGTNEQFF. In nucleotides, the CDR3 is TGTGCCAGCAGTTTCGGGACAGGTACCAATGAGCAGTTCTTC.

The genes are TRBV9 and TRBJ2-5; 7 nucleotides align to TRBD1. With 4 bases clipped from V and 5 bases from J, the junction kept 11 bases outside the gene matches. The CDR3 totals 15 residues. Germline CDR1 is SGDLS and CDR2 is YYNGEE. CDR3 bases: TGTGCCAGCAGCTCGCGACAGGGCGATAGGGAGACCCAGTACTTC. Translating gives CASSSRQGDRETQYF.

The chain employs TRBV9 and TRBJ1-3, with a tentative D call TRBD1 (5 bases). Germline V lookup: CDR1 SGDLS, CDR2 YYNGEE. Between the trimmed V and J ends, which lost 1 base and 0 bases, there was a span of 14 bases. CDR3 length: 17 amino acids. The CDR3: CASSVSLQASSGNTIYF. The CDR3 region has the DNA TGTGCCAGCAGCGTATCACTACAGGCGTCCTCTGGAAACACCATATATTTT.

The chain is built from TRBV30 and TRBJ2-7; 9 nucleotides line up with TRBD1. This CDR3 is built from 15 residues. V shed 3 bases, J shed 5 bases, and the junction held 11 bases outside the gene matches. Germline V gene data show CDR1 as GTSNPN and CDR2 as SVGIG (reference sequence). The CDR3, as DNA: TGTGCCTGGAGCCCGGACGGACAGGGGAAAAACGAGCAGTACTTC. Translating gives CAWSPDGQGKNEQYF.

The rearrangement links TRBV9 to TRBJ2-7, with 7 bases fitting TRBD2. Germline trimming cut 3 bases from V and 3 bases from J; bases unmatched to any gene: 6. CDR3 length: 14 amino acids. Germline CDR1 reads SGDLS; CDR2 reads YYNGEE. The CDR3 DNA reads TGTGCCAGCAGCGGGAGCGGGATCTTCTACGAGCAGTACTTC. Amino acid sequence: CASSGSGIFYEQYF. The full variable domain, with the rest looked up from reference TRBV9 and TRBJ2-7, is DSGVTQTPKHLITATGQRVTLRCSPRSGDLSVYWYQQSLDQGLQFLIQYYNGEERAKGNILERFSAQQFPDLHSELNLSSLELGDSALYFCASSGSGIFYEQYFGPGTRLTVT.

The chain links TRBV6-5 to TRBJ1-1; TRBD1 is a possible D gene (6 bases). Trimming left V 0 bases short and J 5 bases short, with 10 bases between. The CDR3 has 14 amino acids. The V gene's germline CDR1 is MNHEY and CDR2 SVGAGI. The CDR3 sequence is CASSYSSRGTEAFF. CDR3 DNA sequence: TGTGCCAGCAGTTACTCGAGCAGGGGTACTGAAGCTTTCTTT.

V is TRBV30 and J is TRBJ1-3; no reliable D call. The CDR3 consists of 13 residues. Per the germline V gene, CDR1 is GTSNPN and CDR2 is SVGIG (reference sequence). Trimming took off 4 bases at V and 2 bases at J, with 9 bases between the two ends. This CDR3 is CAWMRETGNTIYF. Written as DNA, the CDR3 is TGTGCCTGGATGAGGGAGACTGGAAACACCATATATTTT.

V and J are TRBV20-1 and TRBJ1-2; weak D call: TRBD1 (6 bases). Per the germline V gene, CDR1 is DFQATT and CDR2 is SNEGSKA (reference sequence). V was shortened by 2 bases and J by 14 bases, with 15 bases between the two germline ends. The CDR3 is made up of 11 amino acids. The CDR3 loop is CSARSTGSFTF. The DNA of the CDR3 is TGCAGTGCTAGAAGCACAGGGTCGTTTACCTTC.

This chain uses TRBV28 with TRBJ2-2, with 8 bases fitting TRBD2. Germline V CDR1 and CDR2: MDHEN, SYDVKM. With 3 bases clipped from V and 3 bases from J, the junction kept 9 bases outside the gene matches. This CDR3 has 17 amino acids. CDR3 region: CASSFVAGIGYTGELFF. The DNA of the CDR3 is TGTGCCAGCAGTTTCGTAGCGGGAATCGGGTACACCGGGGAGCTGTTTTTT. The full variable domain, with the rest looked up from reference TRBV28 and TRBJ2-2, is DVKVTQSSRYLVKRTGEKVFLECVQDMDHENMFWYRQDPGLGLRLIYFSYDVKMKEKGDIPEGYSVSREKKERFSLILESASTNQTSMYLCASSFVAGIGYTGELFFGEGSRLTVL.

A remark on this clone: One end of the junction varies from germline; a read error may be responsible. V is TRBV5-4 and J is TRBJ2-5; TRBD2 aligns across 7 bases. The CDR3 runs 14 residues. Germline V gives CDR1 SGHNT, CDR2 YYREEE (reference sequence). This CDR3 is CASSILGGGETQYF. The CDR3 region has the DNA TGTGCCAGCTCCATATTGGGGGGAGGGGAGACCCAATACTTC.

V is TRBV6-5 and J is TRBJ1-1; 8 bases are shared with TRBD1. V shed 6 bases, J shed 0 bases, and the junction held 6 bases outside the gene matches. The CDR3 runs to 15 residues. Germline CDR1 reads MNHEY; CDR2 reads SVGAGI. This chain's CDR3 is CASSPWTGLNTEAFF. The DNA for the CDR3 is TGTGCCAGCAGCCCCTGGACAGGGCTGAACACTGAAGCTTTCTTT.

This clone was counted once. This chain uses TRBV28 with TRBJ2-2, with D perhaps matching TRBD1 (5 bases). The ends were cut back, 6 bases at V and 6 bases at J, with 11 bases in the middle. CDR3 size: 13 residues. Looked up from germline, CDR1 is MDHEN and CDR2 is SYDVKM. The CDR3 loop reads CASRSVRAGELFF. The CDR3 DNA is TGTGCCAGCAGGTCGGTCAGGGCCGGGGAGCTGTTTTTT.

The V and J genes are TRBV4-3 and TRBJ1-2; D is perhaps TRBD1 (5 bases). The germline V and J ends were trimmed by 0 bases and 8 bases, with 16 bases remaining between them. This CDR3 contains 15 residues. CDR1 is LGHNA, CDR2 YSLEER, per germline. The CDR3 loop is CASSQEGGPSGGYTF. In DNA, the CDR3 is TGCGCCAGCAGCCAAGAGGGGGGACCGTCCGGCGGCTACACCTTC.

The chain couples TRBV14 to TRBJ2-7; D remains unclear. The germline V gene has CDR1 SGHDN and CDR2 FVKESK. There are 14 residues in the CDR3. Between the trimmed V and J ends, which lost 0 bases and 0 bases, there was a span of 6 bases. CDR3 region: CASSQDYNSYEQYF. In DNA form, the CDR3 reads TGTGCCAGCAGCCAAGACTATAACTCCTACGAGCAGTACTTC. Variable domain in full (rest from reference TRBV14 and TRBJ2-7): EAGVTQFPSHSVIEKGQTVTLRCDPISGHDNLYWYRRVMGKEIKFLLHFVKESKQDESGMPNNRFLAERTGGTYSTLKVQPAELEDSGVYFCASSQDYNSYEQYFGPGTRLTVT.